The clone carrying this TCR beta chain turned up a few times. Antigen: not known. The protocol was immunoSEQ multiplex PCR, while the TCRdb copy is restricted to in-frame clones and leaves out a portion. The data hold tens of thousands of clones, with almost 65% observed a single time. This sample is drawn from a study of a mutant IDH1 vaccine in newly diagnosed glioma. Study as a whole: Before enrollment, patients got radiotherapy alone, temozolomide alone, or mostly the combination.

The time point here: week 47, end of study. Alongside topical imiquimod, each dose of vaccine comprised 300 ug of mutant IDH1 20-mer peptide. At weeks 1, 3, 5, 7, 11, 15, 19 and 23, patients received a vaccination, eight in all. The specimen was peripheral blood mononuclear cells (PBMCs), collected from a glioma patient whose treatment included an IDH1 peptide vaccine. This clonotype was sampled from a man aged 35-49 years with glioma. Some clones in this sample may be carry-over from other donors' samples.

The CDR3 spells CASSVSSGGSYEQYF. The CDR3 DNA follows: TGTGCCAGCAGTGTATCTAGCGGGGGATCCTACGAGCAGTACTTC. The V and J genes are TRBV6-1 and TRBJ2-7, with 10 bases aligning to TRBD2. Germline V CDR1 and CDR2: MNHNS, SASEGT. The V segment lost 4 bases and the J segment 1 base; nucleotides outside the gene matches: 4. The CDR3 runs 15 residues.